These 27 T cell receptor beta chains came from one sample sequenced in a study of cytomegalovirus exposure and HLA in healthy donors. 13 Jbeta primers and 60 Vbeta primers were used for the PCR. This table comes from immunoSEQ multiplex PCR, and its TCRdb copy is limited to in-frame clones, with some not included. Of about 160,000 clones listed, 75% to 90% were seen once; the top ten hold 1%. The sample comprised PBMCs. The receptors originated from a boy aged 2 to 10 in good health and CMV-seronegative.

A single count supports this clone. The rearrangement links TRBV7-2 to TRBJ2-7, with 7 bases matching TRBD2. Germline assignment: CDR1 SGHTA and CDR2 FQGNSA. The CDR3 length is 14 residues. V dropped 5 bases and J dropped 0; count of bases not matched to a gene: 4. CDR3 sequence reads: CASSHRTSSYEQYF. Here the CDR3 DNA reads TGTGCCAGCAGCCACCGGACTAGCTCCTACGAGCAGTACTTC.

This clone occurred a few times. V and J are TRBV2 and TRBJ1-5; unclear D gene. The CDR3 consists of 13 residues. With 2 bases removed from V and 5 bases from J, the gap between germline ends came to 7 bases. Germline CDR1 SNHLY, CDR2 FYNNEI. The chain's CDR3 is CASSENGDQPQHF. The CDR3 nucleotides read TGTGCCAGCAGTGAAAACGGGGATCAGCCCCAGCATTTT.

V usage is TRBV5-5 and J usage is TRBJ1-1, with no clear D. The V end lost 1 base, the J end lost 4 bases, and 8 bases lay between the germline ends. The CDR3 is made up of 13 amino acids. Germline V gene data show CDR1 as SGHKS and CDR2 as YYEKEE (reference sequence). CDR3: CASSLRTGTEAFF. The CDR3, as DNA: TGTGCCAGCAGCTTGAGAACGGGCACTGAAGCTTTCTTT. Full variable domain (missing parts from reference TRBV5-5 and TRBJ1-1): DAGVTQSPTHLIKTRGQQVTLRCSPISGHKSVSWYQQVLGQGPQFIFQYYEKEERGRGNFPDRFSARQFPNYSSELNVNALLLGDSALYLCASSLRTGTEAFFGQGTRLTVV.

This clone was observed a few times. This sequence joins TRBV27 and TRBJ2-7, with TRBD2 matching 9 bases. Germline CDR1 MNHEY, CDR2 SMNVEV (reference sequence). Trimming cost V 10 bases and J 5 bases; bases outside gene matches: 6. This CDR3 has 12 residues. This CDR3 is CATKAGGHEQYF. The CDR3 nucleotides are TGTGCCACCAAAGCGGGAGGCCACGAGCAGTACTTC.

This chain uses TRBV4-1 with TRBJ2-7; 12 bases map to TRBD2. This CDR3 contains 17 residues. Germline assignment: CDR1 MGHRA and CDR2 YSYEKL. V lost 4 bases and J lost 0; bases outside the gene matches: 7. The CDR3 DNA is TGCGCCAGCAGCCTCATCACTAGCGGGAGGTCCTCCTACGAGCAGTACTTC. Its translation is CASSLITSGRSSYEQYF.

This clone was counted between two and nine times. The J gene is TRBJ2-7, the V gene TRBV7-9, with D maybe TRBD1 (6 bases). CDR1 and CDR2 from the germline V gene are SEHNR and FQNEAQ (reference sequence). The length of the CDR3 is 12 residues. Trimming left V 5 bases short and J 3 bases short, with 8 bases between. The CDR3 sequence: CASSLQGYEQYF. CDR3 nucleotides: TGTGCCAGCAGCCTACAGGGCTACGAGCAGTACTTC.

This clone was detected only a few times. The J gene is TRBJ2-7, the V gene TRBV5-4; 9 bases map to TRBD2. Trimming at V came to 4 bases and at J to 2 bases, leaving 7 bases not matched to a gene. Germline V gene lookup returns CDR1 SGHNT and CDR2 YYREEE (reference sequence). This CDR3 spans 15 amino acids. CDR3 loop: CASSPGAGGPYEQYF. CDR3 DNA: TGTGCCAGCAGCCCGGGAGCGGGAGGACCCTACGAGCAGTACTTC.

V and J are TRBV27 and TRBJ1-6; 7 nucleotides match TRBD1. Germline V gives CDR1 MNHEY, CDR2 SMNVEV (reference sequence). CDR3 length equals 13 residues. Unmatched junction bases numbered 10, after V lost 6 bases and J lost 14 bases. The CDR3 region is CASRGGPMLALHF. Written as DNA, the CDR3 is TGTGCCAGCAGAGGGGGCCCAATGCTGGCCCTCCACTTT.

The rearrangement uses TRBV5-6 and TRBJ1-2; D ambiguous. V lost 1 base to trimming and J lost 8 bases, with 6 bases between them. The germline V gene has CDR1 SGHDT and CDR2 YYEEEE. The CDR3 sequence is 11 residues long. The CDR3, as DNA: TGTGCCAGCAGCTTGCTGGAGGGCTACACCTTC. Protein sequence: CASSLLEGYTF.

V gene TRBV2 combines with J gene TRBJ1-2; D remains unclear. Per germline, CDR1 SNHLY and CDR2 FYNNEI. The CDR3 is 11 residues long. V lost 3 bases, J lost 7 bases, and 6 bases lay in between. The DNA for the CDR3 is TGTGCCAGCAGTGACTTTTTTGGCTACACCTTC. Protein sequence: CASSDFFGYTF.

The V gene is TRBV29-1, the J gene TRBJ2-3, with 10 bases aligning to TRBD2. Unmatched junction bases numbered 9, after V lost 7 bases and J lost 2 bases. This CDR3 is 15 amino acids long. In germline, CDR1 is SQVTM, CDR2 ANQGSEA. For the CDR3, the DNA is TGCAGCGGCAATGAGCGGGGGGGCCTCACAGATACGCAGTATTTT. The encoded protein is CSGNERGGLTDTQYF.

The gene calls are TRBV6-4 and TRBJ2-1, with D perhaps TRBD1 (5 bases). V was pared by 4 bases and J by 2 bases, with 12 bases between. Germline V gene data show CDR1 as MRHNA and CDR2 as SNTAGT. The CDR3 extends over 15 amino acids. The CDR3 coding sequence is TGTGCCAGCAGTGTAGGTCAGGGCCCCTACAATGAGCAGTTCTTC. Translated, it gives CASSVGQGPYNEQFF.

The chain carries TRBV28 and TRBJ1-3, with unresolved D. Germline-derived CDR1 and CDR2 are MDHEN and SYDVKM. V lost 6 bases to trimming and J lost 9 bases, with 15 bases between them. The CDR3 is made up of 13 amino acids. The CDR3 is CASSLGTDGTIYF. CDR3 DNA: TGTGCCAGCAGCTTAGGTACTGATGGCACCATATATTTT.

The rearrangement uses TRBV27 and TRBJ2-5, with a tentative D call TRBD1 (5 bases). CDR1 is MNHEY and CDR2 is SMNVEV in the germline V gene (reference sequence). CDR3 size: 15 residues. Trimming cost V 4 bases and J 5 bases, with 17 bases left between them. CDR3: CASSSAGWFGETQYF. CDR3 nucleotides: TGTGCCAGCAGTTCTGCAGGGTGGTTTGGGGAGACCCAGTACTTC.

The V and J genes are TRBV27 and TRBJ1-6; D call uncertain. The CDR3 sequence is 17 residues long. Trimming left V 2 bases short and J 0 bases short, with 11 bases between. Germline CDR1 and CDR2: MNHEY and SMNVEV (reference sequence). The CDR3 DNA is TGTGCCAGCAGTTTAAAGACCGGGAGCTCCTATAATTCACCCCTCCACTTT. It specifies CASSLKTGSSYNSPLHF.

The chain couples TRBV6-1 to TRBJ2-3; TRBD2 is a possible D gene (6 bases). The germline V gene encodes CDR1 MNHNS and CDR2 SASEGT. V lost 2 bases, J lost 8 bases, and 11 bases lay in between. This CDR3 region has 13 residues. The CDR3 sequence is CASSESTGVTQYF. DNA of the CDR3: TGTGCCAGCAGTGAATCTACGGGAGTTACGCAGTATTTT.

This sequence joins TRBV7-9 and TRBJ2-5; D is unresolved. Looked up from germline, CDR1 is SEHNR and CDR2 is FQNEAQ (reference sequence). This CDR3 is 14 amino acids long. Trimming stripped 0 bases from V and 2 bases from J, with 7 bases between. The CDR3 DNA follows: TGTGCCAGCAGCTTAGCCGCCAGGCAAGAGACCCAGTACTTC. Translating it yields CASSLAARQETQYF.

The genes are TRBV19 and TRBJ1-1; TRBD1 agrees at 8 bases. The CDR3 totals 16 residues. The germline gives CDR1 LNHDA, CDR2 SQIVND (reference sequence). V lost 8 bases to trimming and J lost 6 bases; unmatched junction nucleotides: 17. CDR3 coding DNA: TGTGCCAGTTTATCGAGTGGGACAGGTAGGATCTCTGAAGCTTTCTTT. Its translation: CASLSSGTGRISEAFF.

The chain links TRBV28 to TRBJ1-5; 12 bases agree with TRBD1. V dropped 2 bases and J dropped 5; count of bases not matched to a gene: 16. Germline values: CDR1 MDHEN, CDR2 SYDVKM. This CDR3 is built from 20 residues. CDR3: CASSLRGGQGARSLYQPQHF. The DNA of the CDR3 is TGTGCCAGCAGTTTACGGGGGGGACAGGGGGCGAGGTCCCTTTATCAGCCCCAGCATTTT.

This clone was found once. The chain links TRBV19 to TRBJ1-1; D possibly corresponds to TRBD1 (6 bases). CDR1 is LNHDA, CDR2 SQIVND, per germline (reference sequence). The CDR3 runs 14 residues. The V and J ends lost 3 bases and 4 bases respectively, with 12 bases between them. This CDR3 is CASSISLGATEAFF. The CDR3 DNA reads TGTGCCAGTAGTATTTCTTTGGGGGCCACTGAAGCTTTCTTT.

The chain recombines TRBV29-1 with TRBJ2-3, with TRBD1 matching over 11 bases. The CDR3 has 14 residues. CDR1 is SQVTM and CDR2 is ANQGSEA in the germline V gene. V dropped 1 base and J dropped 5; count of bases not matched to a gene: 2. CDR3 loop: CSVEGTGGIDTQYF. Written as DNA, the CDR3 is TGCAGCGTTGAAGGGACAGGGGGCATAGATACGCAGTATTTT.

The CDR3 region is CASSLRLAGNNEQFF. CDR3 sequence (DNA): TGTGCCAGCAGCTTAAGGCTAGCGGGGAACAATGAGCAGTTCTTC. The chain carries TRBV7-2 and TRBJ2-1, with 9 positions matching TRBD2. Germline-derived CDR1 and CDR2 are SGHTA and FQGNSA. J lost 5 bases, V lost 2 bases, and 4 bases had no gene match. The CDR3 is 15 residues long.

V gene TRBV7-2 combines with J gene TRBJ2-2; 8 bases match TRBD2. This CDR3 contains 16 residues. The germline CDR1 and CDR2 sequences are SGHTA and FQGNSA. V shed 2 bases, J shed 5 bases, and the junction held 7 bases outside the gene matches. CDR3 region: CASSLTGLATTGELFF. The DNA for the CDR3 is TGTGCCAGCAGCTTAACCGGACTAGCTACGACCGGGGAGCTGTTTTTT.

This clone appeared a single time. The V call is TRBV28, the J call TRBJ2-3; tentatively, D is TRBD1 (6 bases). The CDR3 sequence is 14 residues long. Germline CDR1 MDHEN, CDR2 SYDVKM. The V gene lost 5 bases and the J gene lost 6 bases, with 15 bases spanning the gap. The CDR3 loop is CASSPAGAKDTQYF. The DNA for the CDR3 is TGTGCCAGCAGTCCAGCAGGGGCTAAGGATACGCAGTATTTT.

The chain has TRBV4-2 and TRBJ2-1; 8 positions match TRBD1. CDR1 is LGHNA and CDR2 is YNFKEQ in the germline V gene. The CDR3 extends over 17 amino acids. Trimming took 1 base from V and 4 from J; bases not matched to a gene: 9. CDR3 region: CASSQVRTGSVYNEQFF. The CDR3, as DNA: TGTGCCAGCAGCCAAGTGAGGACAGGGTCCGTGTACAATGAGCAGTTCTTC.

V gene TRBV6-1 combines with J gene TRBJ2-7, with TRBD1 as a possible D gene (6 bases). Per the germline V gene, CDR1 is MNHNS and CDR2 is SASEGT. V lost 6 bases, J lost 0 bases, and 12 bases lay in between. CDR3 length: 14 residues. CDR3 nucleotide sequence: TGTGCCAGCAGCCCTACAGGGTCCTCCTACGAGCAGTACTTC. This gives the protein CASSPTGSSYEQYF.

This chain joins TRBV18 and TRBJ1-1; D perhaps matches TRBD1 (5 bases). This CDR3 spans 14 amino acids. Trimming took off 3 bases at V and 5 bases at J, with 13 bases between the two ends. Germline V gene sequence: CDR1 KGHSH, CDR2 LQKENI. The CDR3 sequence: CASSPSGSGTEAFF. CDR3 nucleotides: TGTGCCAGCTCACCGTCTGGGTCAGGGACTGAAGCTTTCTTT.